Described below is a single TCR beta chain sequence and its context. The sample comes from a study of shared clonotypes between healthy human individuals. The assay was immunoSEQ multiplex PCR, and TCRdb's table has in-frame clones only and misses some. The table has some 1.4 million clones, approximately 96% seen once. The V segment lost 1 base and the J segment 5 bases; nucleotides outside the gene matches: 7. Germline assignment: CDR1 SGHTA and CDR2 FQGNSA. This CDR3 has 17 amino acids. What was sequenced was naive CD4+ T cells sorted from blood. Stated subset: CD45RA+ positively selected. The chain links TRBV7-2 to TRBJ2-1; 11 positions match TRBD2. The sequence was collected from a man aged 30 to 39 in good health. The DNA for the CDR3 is TGTGCCAGCAGCTTAGTCCTTAGCGGGAGGGCCGACAATGAGCAGTTCTTC. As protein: CASSLVLSGRADNEQFF.